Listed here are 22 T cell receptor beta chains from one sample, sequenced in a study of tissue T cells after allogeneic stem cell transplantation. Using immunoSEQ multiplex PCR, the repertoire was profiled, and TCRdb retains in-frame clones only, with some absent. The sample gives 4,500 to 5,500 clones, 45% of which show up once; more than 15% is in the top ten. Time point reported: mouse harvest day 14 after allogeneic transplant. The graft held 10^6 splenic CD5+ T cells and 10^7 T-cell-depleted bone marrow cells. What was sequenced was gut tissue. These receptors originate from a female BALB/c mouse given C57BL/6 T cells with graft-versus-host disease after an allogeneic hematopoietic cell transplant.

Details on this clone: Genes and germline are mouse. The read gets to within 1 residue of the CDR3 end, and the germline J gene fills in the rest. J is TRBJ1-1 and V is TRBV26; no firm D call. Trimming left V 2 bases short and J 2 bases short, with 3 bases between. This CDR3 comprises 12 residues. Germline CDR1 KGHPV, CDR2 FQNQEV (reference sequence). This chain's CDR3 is CASSLVNTEVFF. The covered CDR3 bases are TGTGCCAGCAGTCTGGTCAACACAGAAGTCTTC.

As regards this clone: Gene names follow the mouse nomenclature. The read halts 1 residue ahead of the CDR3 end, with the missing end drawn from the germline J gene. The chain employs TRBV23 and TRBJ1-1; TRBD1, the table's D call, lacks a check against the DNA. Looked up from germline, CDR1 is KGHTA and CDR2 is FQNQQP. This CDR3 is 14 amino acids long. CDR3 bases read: TGCTCCAGCAGTCAGACAGGGGGCAACACAGAAGTCTTC. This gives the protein CSSSQTGGNTEVF. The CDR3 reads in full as CSSSQTGGNTEVFF.

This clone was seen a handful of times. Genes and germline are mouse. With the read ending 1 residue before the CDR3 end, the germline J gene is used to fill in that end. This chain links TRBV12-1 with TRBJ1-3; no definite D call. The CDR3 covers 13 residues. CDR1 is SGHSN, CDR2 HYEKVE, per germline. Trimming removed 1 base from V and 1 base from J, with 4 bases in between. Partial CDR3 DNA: TGTGCCAGCTCTCTGGGGTCTGGAAATACGCTCTAT. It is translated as CASSLGSGNTLY. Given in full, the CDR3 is CASSLGSGNTLYF.

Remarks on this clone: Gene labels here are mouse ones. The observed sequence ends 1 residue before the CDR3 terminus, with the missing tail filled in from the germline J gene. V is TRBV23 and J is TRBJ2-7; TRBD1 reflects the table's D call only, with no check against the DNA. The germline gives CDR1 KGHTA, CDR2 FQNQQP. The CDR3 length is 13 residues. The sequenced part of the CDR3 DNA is TGCTCCAGCAGTCAATCAGGGGAGTATGAACAGTAC. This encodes CSSSQSGEYEQY. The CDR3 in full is CSSSQSGEYEQYF.

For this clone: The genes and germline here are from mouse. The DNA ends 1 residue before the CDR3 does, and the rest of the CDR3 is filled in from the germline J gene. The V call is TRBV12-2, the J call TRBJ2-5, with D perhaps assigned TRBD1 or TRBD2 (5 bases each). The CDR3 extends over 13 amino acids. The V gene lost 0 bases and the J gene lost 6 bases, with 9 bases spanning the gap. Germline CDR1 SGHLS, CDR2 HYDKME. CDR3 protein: CASSLGGADTQYF. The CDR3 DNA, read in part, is TGTGCCAGCTCTCTCGGTGGGGCGGACACCCAGTAC. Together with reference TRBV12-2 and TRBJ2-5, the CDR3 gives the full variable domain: NSGVVQSPRYIIKGKGERSILKCIPISGHLSVAWYQQTQGQELKFFIQHYDKMERDKGNLPSRFSVQQFDDYHSEMNMSALELEDSAVYFCASSLGGADTQYFGPGTRLLVL.

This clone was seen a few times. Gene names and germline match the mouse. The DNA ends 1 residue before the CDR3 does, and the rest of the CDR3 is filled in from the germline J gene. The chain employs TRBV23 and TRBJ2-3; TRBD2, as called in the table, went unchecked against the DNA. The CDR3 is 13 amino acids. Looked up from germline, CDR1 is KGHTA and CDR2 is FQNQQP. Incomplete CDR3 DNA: TGCTCCAGCAGGTGGGGGGGCGCAGAAACGCTGTAT. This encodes CSSRWGGAETLY. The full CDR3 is CSSRWGGAETLYF.

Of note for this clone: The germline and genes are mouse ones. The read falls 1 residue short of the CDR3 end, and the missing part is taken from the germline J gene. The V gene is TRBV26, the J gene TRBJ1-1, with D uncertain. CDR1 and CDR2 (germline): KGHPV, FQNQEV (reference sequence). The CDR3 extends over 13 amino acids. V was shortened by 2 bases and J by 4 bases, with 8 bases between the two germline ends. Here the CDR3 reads CASSLAEATEVFF. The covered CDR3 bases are TGTGCCAGCAGTCTGGCGGAAGCCACAGAAGTCTTC.

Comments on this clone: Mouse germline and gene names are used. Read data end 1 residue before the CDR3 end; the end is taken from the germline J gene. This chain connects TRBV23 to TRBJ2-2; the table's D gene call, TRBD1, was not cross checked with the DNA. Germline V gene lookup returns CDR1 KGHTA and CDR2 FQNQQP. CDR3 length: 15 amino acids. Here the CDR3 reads CSSSPQGANTGQLYF. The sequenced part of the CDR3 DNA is TGCTCCAGCAGTCCACAGGGGGCAAACACCGGGCAGCTCTAC.

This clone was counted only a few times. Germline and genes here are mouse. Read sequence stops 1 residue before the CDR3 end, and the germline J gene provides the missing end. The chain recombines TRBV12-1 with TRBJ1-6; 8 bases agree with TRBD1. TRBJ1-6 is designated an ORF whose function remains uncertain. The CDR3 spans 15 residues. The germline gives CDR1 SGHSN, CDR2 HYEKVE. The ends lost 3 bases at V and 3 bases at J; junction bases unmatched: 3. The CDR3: CASSTGTGYNSPLYF. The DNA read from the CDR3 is TGTGCCAGCTCTACAGGGACAGGCTATAATTCGCCCCTCTAC.

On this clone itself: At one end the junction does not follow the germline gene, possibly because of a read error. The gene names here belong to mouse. The CDR3 DNA, read in part, is TGTGCCAGCAGCTGGACTGGGGGCGCAGAAGCGCTGTAT. Translating it yields CASSWTGGAEALY. The CDR3 in its entirety is CASSWTGGAEALYF. This chain uses TRBV3 with TRBJ2-3, with 10 bases matching TRBD2. The read terminates 1 residue before the CDR3 end, so the remaining end is supplied by the germline J gene. Germline loops: CDR1 SNHLY, CDR2 FYNGKV (reference sequence). This CDR3 comprises 14 residues.

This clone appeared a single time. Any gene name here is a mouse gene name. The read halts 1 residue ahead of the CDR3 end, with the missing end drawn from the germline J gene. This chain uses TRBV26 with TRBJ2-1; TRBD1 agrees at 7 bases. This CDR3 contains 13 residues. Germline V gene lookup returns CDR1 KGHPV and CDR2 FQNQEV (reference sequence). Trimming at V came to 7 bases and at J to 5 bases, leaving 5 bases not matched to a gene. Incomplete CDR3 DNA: TGTGCCAGCACCCCGGGACAGAATGCTGAGCAGTTC. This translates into CASTPGQNAEQF. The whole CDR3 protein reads CASTPGQNAEQFF.

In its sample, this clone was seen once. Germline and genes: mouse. The CDR3 loop is CASSLQATSAETLYF. The CDR3 bases that were read are TGTGCCAGCTCTCTCCAGGCGACTAGTGCAGAAACGCTGTAT. The genes are TRBV12-1 and TRBJ2-3; D is unresolved. The read ends 1 residue early relative to the CDR3; the germline J gene fills the gap. Germline V gene sequence: CDR1 SGHSN, CDR2 HYEKVE. The CDR3 is 15 amino acids. V shed 0 bases and J shed 0 bases, with 9 bases lying between them.

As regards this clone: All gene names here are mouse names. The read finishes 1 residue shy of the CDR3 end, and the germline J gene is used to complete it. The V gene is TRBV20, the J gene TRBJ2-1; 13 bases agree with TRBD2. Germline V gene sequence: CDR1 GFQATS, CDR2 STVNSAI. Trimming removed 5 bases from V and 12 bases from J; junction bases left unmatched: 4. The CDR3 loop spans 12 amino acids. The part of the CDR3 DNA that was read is TGTGGTGCTGGACTGGGGGGGCGCGGGCAGTTC. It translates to CGAGLGGRGQF. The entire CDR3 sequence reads CGAGLGGRGQFF. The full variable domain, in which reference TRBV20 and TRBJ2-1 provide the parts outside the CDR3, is GALVYQYPRRTICKSGTSMRMECQAVGFQATSVAWYRQSPQKTFELIALSTVNSAIKYEQNFTQEKFPISHPNLSFSSMTVLNAYLEDRGLYLCGAGLGGRGQFFGPGTRLTVL.

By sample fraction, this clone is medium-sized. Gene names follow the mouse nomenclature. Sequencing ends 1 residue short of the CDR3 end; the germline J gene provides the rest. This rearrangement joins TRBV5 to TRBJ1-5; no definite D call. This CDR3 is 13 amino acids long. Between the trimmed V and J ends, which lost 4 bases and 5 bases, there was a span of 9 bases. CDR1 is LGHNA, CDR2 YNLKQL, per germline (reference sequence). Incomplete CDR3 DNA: TGTGCCAGCAGCCCCCGGATAGACCAGGCTCCGCTT. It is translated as CASSPRIDQAPL. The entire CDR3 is CASSPRIDQAPLF.

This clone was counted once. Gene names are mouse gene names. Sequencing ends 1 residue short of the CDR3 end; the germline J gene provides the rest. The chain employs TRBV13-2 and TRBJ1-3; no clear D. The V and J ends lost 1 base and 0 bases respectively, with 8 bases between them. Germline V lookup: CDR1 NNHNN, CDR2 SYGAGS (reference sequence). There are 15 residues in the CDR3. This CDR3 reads CASGDLGLSGNTLYF. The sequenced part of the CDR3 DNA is TGTGCCAGCGGTGATCTCGGCCTTTCTGGAAATACGCTCTAT.

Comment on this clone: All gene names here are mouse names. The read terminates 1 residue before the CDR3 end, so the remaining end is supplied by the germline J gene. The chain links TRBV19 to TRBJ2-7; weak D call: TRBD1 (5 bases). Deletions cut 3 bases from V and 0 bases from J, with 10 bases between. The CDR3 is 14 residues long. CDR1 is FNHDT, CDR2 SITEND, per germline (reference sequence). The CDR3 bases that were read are TGTGCCAGCAGTAGTGGACATAGCTCCTATGAACAGTAC. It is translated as CASSSGHSSYEQY. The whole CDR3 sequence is CASSSGHSSYEQYF.

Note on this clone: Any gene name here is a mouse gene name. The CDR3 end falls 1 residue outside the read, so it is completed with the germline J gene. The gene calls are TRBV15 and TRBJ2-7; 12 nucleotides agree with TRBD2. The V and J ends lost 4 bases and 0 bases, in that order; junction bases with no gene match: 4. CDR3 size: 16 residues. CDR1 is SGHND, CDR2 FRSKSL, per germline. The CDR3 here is CASSSGTGGSSYEQYF. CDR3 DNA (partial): TGTGCCAGCAGTTCCGGGACTGGGGGGAGCTCCTATGAACAGTAC.

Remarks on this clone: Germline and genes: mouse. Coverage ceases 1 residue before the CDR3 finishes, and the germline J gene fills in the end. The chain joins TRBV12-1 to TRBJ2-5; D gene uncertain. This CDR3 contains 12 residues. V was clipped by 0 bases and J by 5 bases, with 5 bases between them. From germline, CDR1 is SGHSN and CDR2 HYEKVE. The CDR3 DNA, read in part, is TGTGCCAGCTCTCTCCCTGGAGACACCCAGTAC. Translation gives CASSLPGDTQY. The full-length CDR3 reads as CASSLPGDTQYF. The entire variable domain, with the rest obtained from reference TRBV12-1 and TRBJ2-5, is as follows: DSGVVQSPRHIIKEKGGRSVLTCIPISGHSNVVWYQQTLGKELKFLIQHYEKVERDKGFLPSRFSVQQFDDYHSEMNMSALELEDSAMYFCASSLPGDTQYFGPGTRLLVL.

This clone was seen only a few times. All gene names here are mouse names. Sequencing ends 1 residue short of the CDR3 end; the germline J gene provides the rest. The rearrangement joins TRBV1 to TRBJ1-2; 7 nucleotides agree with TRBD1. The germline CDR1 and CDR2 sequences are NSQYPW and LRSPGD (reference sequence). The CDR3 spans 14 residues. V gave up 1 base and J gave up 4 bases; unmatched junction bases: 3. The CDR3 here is CTCSAATGSSDYTF. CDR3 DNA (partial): TGCACCTGCAGTGCAGCGACAGGGTCCTCCGACTACACC.

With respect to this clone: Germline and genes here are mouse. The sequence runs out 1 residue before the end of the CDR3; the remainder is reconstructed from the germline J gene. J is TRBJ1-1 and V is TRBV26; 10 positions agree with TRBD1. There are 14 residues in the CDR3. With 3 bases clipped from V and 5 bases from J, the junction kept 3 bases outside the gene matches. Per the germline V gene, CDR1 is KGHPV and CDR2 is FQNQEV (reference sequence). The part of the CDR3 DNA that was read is TGTGCCAGCAGTCTCGGGACAGGGGAAACAGAAGTCTTC. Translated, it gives CASSLGTGETEVF. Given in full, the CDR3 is CASSLGTGETEVFF.

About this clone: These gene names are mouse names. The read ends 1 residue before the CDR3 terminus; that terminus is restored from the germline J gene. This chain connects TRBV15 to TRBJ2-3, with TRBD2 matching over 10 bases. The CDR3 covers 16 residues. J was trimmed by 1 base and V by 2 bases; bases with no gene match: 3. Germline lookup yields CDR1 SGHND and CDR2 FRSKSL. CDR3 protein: CASSLLGGRRAETLYF. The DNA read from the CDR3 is TGTGCCAGCAGTTTACTGGGGGGGCGCCGTGCAGAAACGCTGTAT.

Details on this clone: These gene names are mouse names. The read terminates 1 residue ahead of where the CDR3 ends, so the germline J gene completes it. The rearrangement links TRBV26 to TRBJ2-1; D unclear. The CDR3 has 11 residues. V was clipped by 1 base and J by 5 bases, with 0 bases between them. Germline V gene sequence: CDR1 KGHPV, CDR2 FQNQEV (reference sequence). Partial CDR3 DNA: TGTGCCAGCAGTCTGTATGCTGAGCAGTTC. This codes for CASSLYAEQF. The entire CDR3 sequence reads CASSLYAEQFF.